The source of this TCR beta chain is a study of blood T cells in healthy people across ages. Study-wide results and caveats: PBMC samples, being unsorted, prevented any conclusive comparison of naive and antigen-experienced cells. The study lacked donor CMV status, which possibly confounded expanded clonotype changes.

The CDR3 loop spans 16 amino acids. Losses at the gene ends were 0 bases for V and 9 bases for J; bases not matched to a gene: 11. The germline V gene has CDR1 MGHRA and CDR2 YSYEKL. Note on this clonotype: What it binds is not known.

Using a J-beta primer mix together with a sample-barcoded 5' primer, a second PCR was run for 7 to 11 cycles. TCRdb redid the calling of the 5' RACE reads with MiXCR, one entry per CDR3 protein. The sample lists more than 700,000 distinct CDR3 sequences, around half occurring once. Peripheral blood was drawn, ten milliliters per donor. Isolation per sample recovered at least 7 million PBMCs. Sequencing was done on a sample of blood. The chain couples TRBV4-1 to TRBJ2-1; 7 nucleotides agree with TRBD2. This sequence was found in a man older than 75 in good health. The CDR3 region is CASSQEGRLARGEQFF. Written as DNA, the CDR3 is TGCGCCAGCAGCCAAGAGGGGAGACTAGCCCGGGGTGAGCAGTTCTTC.